This T cell receptor beta chain was identified during a study of OX40 agonist ivuxolimab in advanced cancers. In the study overall: Ivuxolimab was administered intravenously to patients at 0.01 to 10 mg/kg every 2 weeks. Partial responses occurred in three patients (one hepatocellular carcinoma, two cutaneous melanoma). With a range of about 23 to 90, age averaged roughly 60 years, and about 80% were male.

The J segment lost 8 bases and the V segment lost 5 bases, leaving 10 bases of the junction unmatched. CDR3 length: 15 amino acids. The germline gives CDR1 SSHAT, CDR2 FNYEAQ (reference sequence). Enrollment shut out patients with autoimmune disease history or systemic immunosuppression. Generated by immunoSEQ multiplex PCR, the TCRdb table keeps only in-frame clones and is missing some. This table has 45,000 to 60,000 clones, roughly nine tenths appearing once. This specimen was CD4+ or CD8+ T cells sorted from blood, taken in a trial of the OX40 agonist ivuxolimab. This clonotype originated in an adult with an advanced solid tumor such as melanoma, head and neck, liver or kidney cancer. The chain combines TRBV7-7 with TRBJ1-4, with 8 nucleotides matching TRBD1. DNA for the CDR3: TGTGCCAGCAGCCCTACAGGGGGATCACAAGAAAAACTGTTTTTT. Translated: CASSPTGGSQEKLFF.